This is a list of T cell receptor beta chains from one sample in a study of control samples from healthy donors and cancer patients. Clones were sequenced by immunoSEQ multiplex PCR, and TCRdb holds only the in-frame ones, with some missing. This table holds approximately 170,000 clones, 75% to 95% found once. Material for sequencing was blood. The origin of the receptors is a woman aged 25 to 39 in good health. Each CDR3 is given with its conserved first and last residue. The D gene is left open where the match is weak. Clone size is shown for a subset of rows, as once, few, many or a class of expanded clone.

>TRBV9|NA|TRBJ1-2|NA
TGTGCCAGCAGCGTAGTCGGAGATACCGGCTATGGCTACACCTTC
CASSVVGDTGYGYTF
>TRBV7-8|NA|TRBJ1-2|TRBD1
TGTGCCAGCAGCGGACAGGGGATCTATGGCTACACCTTC
CASSGQGIYGYTF
>TRBV2|NA|TRBJ2-7|NA
TGTGCCACAAACCCCACAGGGATAAAGAACGAGCAGTACTTC
CATNPTGIKNEQYF
>TRBV5-4|NA|TRBJ1-4|NA
TGTGCCAGCAGTTCCGGACAGAGTGAAAAACTGTTTTTT
CASSSGQSEKLFF
>TRBV7-6|NA|TRBJ1-4|TRBD1
TGTGCCAGCAGCTTAGGAAACAGGGGAGCGATTGAAAAACTGTTTTTT
CASSLGNRGAIEKLFF
>TRBV19|NA|TRBJ2-2|TRBD2
TGTGCCAGTAGTATAGGGGGACTAGCGGGGGACACCGGGGAGCTGTTTTTT
CASSIGGLAGDTGELFF
>TRBV19|NA|TRBJ2-4|TRBD1
TGTGCCAGTAGTAGGGGACAGGACAAAAACATTCAGTACTTC
CASSRGQDKNIQYF
>TRBV7-2|once|TRBJ2-7|TRBD1
TGTGCCAGCAGCACGGGACAGGGAGCCTACGAGCAGTACTTC
CASSTGQGAYEQYF
>TRBV4-2|NA|TRBJ2-7|TRBD2
TGTGCCAGCAGCCAAGATGGGACTAGCGTATCCTACGAGCAGTACTTC
CASSQDGTSVSYEQYF
>TRBV7-3|NA|TRBJ2-7|TRBD1
TGTGCCAGCAGCTTAGGGACAGCTAGCTCCTACGAGCAGTACTTC
CASSLGTASSYEQYF
>TRBV7-2|NA|TRBJ2-3|NA
TGTGCCAGCAGCTTAGTTCAATTCACAGATACGCAGTATTTT
CASSLVQFTDTQYF
>TRBV7-9|NA|TRBJ2-1|TRBD1
TGTGCCAGCAGCTTCCGGGACAGGGTGGTCAATGAGCAGTTCTTC
CASSFRDRVVNEQFF
>TRBV11-3|NA|TRBJ2-7|NA
TGTGCCAGCAGCTTATTCACCTCCTACGAGCAGTACTTC
CASSLFTSYEQYF
>TRBV6-6|NA|TRBJ1-2|TRBD1
TGTGCCAGCAGTAAGGACAGGGGTTCCTATGGCTACACCTTC
CASSKDRGSYGYTF
>TRBV9|NA|TRBJ2-3|TRBD2
TGTGCCAGCAGCGTAGCGACTAGCGGGAGAACAGATACGCAGTATTTT
CASSVATSGRTDTQYF
>TRBV11-3|NA|TRBJ1-1|NA
TGTGCCAGCAGCTTGGGGGAGGAGACTGAAGCTTTCTTT
CASSLGEETEAFF
>TRBV6-5|NA|TRBJ1-5|NA
TGTGCCATCTGGACCGGCAGGGGCAATCAGCCCCAGCATTTT
CAIWTGRGNQPQHF
>TRBV19|NA|TRBJ1-5|TRBD1
TGTGCCAGTACCTTAGACAGGGGGAATCAGCCCCAGCATTTT
CASTLDRGNQPQHF
>TRBV9|NA|TRBJ2-7|TRBD2
TGTGCCAGCAGCCCCCGACTAGCGGCCACCCCCTACGAGCAGTACTTC
CASSPRLAATPYEQYF
>TRBV6-5|NA|TRBJ1-3|NA
TGTGCCAGCAGTTGGACTGAAGACTCTGGAAACACCATATATTTT
CASSWTEDSGNTIYF
>TRBV5-1|NA|TRBJ1-2|NA
TGCGCCAGTTCCCGGGACAACTATGGCTACACCTTC
CASSRDNYGYTF
>TRBV6-4|NA|TRBJ2-2|NA
TGTGCCAGCAGTGAAGGGTCGGACACCGGGGAGCTGTTTTTT
CASSEGSDTGELFF
>TRBV27|NA|TRBJ2-2|TRBD1
TGTGCCAGCAGTTTAGATCAGGGGGCGAACGGGGAGCTGTTTTTT
CASSLDQGANGELFF
>TRBV19|NA|TRBJ2-7|TRBD2
TGTGCCAGTAGGGACCTAGGGACTAGCGGACACTACGAGCAGTACTTC
CASRDLGTSGHYEQYF
>TRBV7-2|NA|TRBJ1-1|TRBD1
TGTGCCAGCAGCACTCGGACAGGTTTACACACTGAAGCTTTCTTT
CASSTRTGLHTEAFF
>TRBV5-1|NA|TRBJ1-4|TRBD1
TGCGCCAGCAGGGACAGGGCTACTAATGAAAAACTGTTTTTT
CASRDRATNEKLFF
>TRBV6-4|NA|TRBJ2-3|TRBD2
TGTGCCAGCAGTGAGGTAGCGGGAAGCACAGATACGCAGTATTTT
CASSEVAGSTDTQYF
>TRBV6-1|NA|TRBJ1-2|NA
TGTGCCAGCAGTGAAAGCACCTATGGCTACACCTTC
CASSESTYGYTF
>TRBV5-1|once|TRBJ2-1|TRBD2
TGCGCCAGCAGCTTCGGGACTAGCCGCAATGAGCAGTTCTTC
CASSFGTSRNEQFF
>TRBV7-2|NA|TRBJ1-4|TRBD1
TGTGCCAGCAGCTTCCGACAGGGGGGCGAAAAACTGTTTTTT
CASSFRQGGEKLFF
>TRBV4-1|NA|TRBJ2-6|NA
TGCGCCAGCAGCCAAGACAGGCCGGGGGCCAACGTCCTGACTTTC
CASSQDRPGANVLTF
>TRBV2|NA|TRBJ2-3|TRBD1
TGTGCCAGCATAGCGACAGGGACAGATACGCAGTATTTT
CASIATGTDTQYF
>TRBV7-9|NA|TRBJ2-3|NA
TGTGCCAGCAGCCCCGTGAAATCCGCAGATACGCAGTATTTT
CASSPVKSADTQYF
>TRBV28|NA|TRBJ2-1|NA
TGTGCCAGCAGTTTGGGAGGCTCCTACAATGAGCAGTTCTTC
CASSLGGSYNEQFF
>TRBV3-1/TRBV3-2|NA|TRBJ1-2|NA
TGTGCCAGCAGCCAATGGAAGACCTATGGCTACACCTTC
CASSQWKTYGYTF
>TRBV3-1/TRBV3-2|NA|TRBJ1-1|NA
TGTGCCAGCAGCCAATTACTTCCGAACACTGAAGCTTTCTTT
CASSQLLPNTEAFF
>TRBV18|NA|TRBJ1-1|NA
TGTGCCAGCTCACCAATGGGAGTGAACACTGAAGCTTTCTTT
CASSPMGVNTEAFF
>TRBV5-1|NA|TRBJ2-2|NA
TGCGCCAGCAGCGGCGGACCGAACACCGGGGAGCTGTTTTTT
CASSGGPNTGELFF
>TRBV4-2|few|TRBJ2-2|TRBD1
TGTGCCAGCAGTACAGGGGAAAACACCGGGGAGCTGTTTTTT
CASSTGENTGELFF
>TRBV5-6|NA|TRBJ2-3|NA
TGTGCCAGCAGCTTTTTCGGGGCGCGCACAGATACGCAGTATTTT
CASSFFGARTDTQYF
>TRBV5-1|NA|TRBJ2-1|TRBD2
TGCGCCAGCAGCTTTCTAGCGGGAGGGTCCTACAATGAGCAGTTCTTC
CASSFLAGGSYNEQFF